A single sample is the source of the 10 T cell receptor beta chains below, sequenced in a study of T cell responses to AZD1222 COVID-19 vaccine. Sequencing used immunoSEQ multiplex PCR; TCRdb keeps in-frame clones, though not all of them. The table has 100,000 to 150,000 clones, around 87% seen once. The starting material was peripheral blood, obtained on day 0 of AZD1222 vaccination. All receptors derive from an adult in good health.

CDR3 sequence reads: CASGQDAQETQYF. Written as DNA, the CDR3 is TGTGCCAGCGGGCAGGACGCTCAAGAGACCCAGTACTTC. This chain joins TRBV27 and TRBJ2-5; D is unclear. Germline-derived CDR1 and CDR2 are MNHEY and SMNVEV (reference sequence). The CDR3 is 13 amino acids. V lost 8 bases to trimming and J lost 2 bases, with 12 bases between them.

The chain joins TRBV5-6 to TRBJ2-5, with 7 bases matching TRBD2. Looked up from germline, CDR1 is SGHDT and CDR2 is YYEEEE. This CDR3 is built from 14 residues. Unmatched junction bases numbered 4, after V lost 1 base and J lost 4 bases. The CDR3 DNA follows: TGTGCCAGCAGCTTGACTAGCGAGGGAGAGACCCAGTACTTC. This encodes CASSLTSEGETQYF.

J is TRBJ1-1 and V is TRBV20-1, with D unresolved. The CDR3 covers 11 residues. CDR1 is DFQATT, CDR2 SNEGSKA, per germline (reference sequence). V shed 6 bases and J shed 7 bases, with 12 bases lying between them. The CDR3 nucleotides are TGCAGTGCCCTCCGTGTGGGTGAAGCTTTCTTT. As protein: CSALRVGEAFF.

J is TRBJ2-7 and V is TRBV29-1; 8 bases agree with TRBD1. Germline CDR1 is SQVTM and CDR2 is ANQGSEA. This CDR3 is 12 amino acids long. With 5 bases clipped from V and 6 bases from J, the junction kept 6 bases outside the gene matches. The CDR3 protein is CSVPRGQGEQYF. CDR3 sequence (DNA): TGCAGCGTTCCCAGGGGGCAAGGCGAGCAGTACTTC.

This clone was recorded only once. The CDR3 is CASSLSGGETDTQYF. Here the CDR3 DNA reads TGTGCCAGCAGCCTGAGCGGGGGGGAGACAGATACGCAGTATTTT. The chain is built from TRBV2 and TRBJ2-3; 10 bases match TRBD2. V lost 6 bases, J lost 3 bases, and 6 bases stayed unmatched. The CDR3 is 15 amino acids. CDR1 and CDR2 (germline): SNHLY, FYNNEI.

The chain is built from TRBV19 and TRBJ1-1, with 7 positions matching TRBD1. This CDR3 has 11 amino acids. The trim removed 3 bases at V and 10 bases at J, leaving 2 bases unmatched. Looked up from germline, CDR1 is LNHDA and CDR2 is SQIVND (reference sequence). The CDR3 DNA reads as TGTGCCAGTAGTATGGGACAGCTAGCTTTCTTT. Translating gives CASSMGQLAFF.

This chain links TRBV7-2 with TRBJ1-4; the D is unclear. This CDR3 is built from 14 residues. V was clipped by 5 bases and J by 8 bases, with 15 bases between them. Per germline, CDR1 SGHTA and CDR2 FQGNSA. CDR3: CASSPPGRGEKLFF. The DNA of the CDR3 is TGTGCCAGCAGCCCCCCGGGAAGAGGAGAAAAACTGTTTTTT.

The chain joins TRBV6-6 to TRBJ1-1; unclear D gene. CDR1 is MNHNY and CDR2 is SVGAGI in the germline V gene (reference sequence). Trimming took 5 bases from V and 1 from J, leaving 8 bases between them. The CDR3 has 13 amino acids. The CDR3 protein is CASSPAGNTEAFF. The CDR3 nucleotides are TGTGCCAGCAGTCCGGCAGGGAACACTGAAGCTTTCTTT.

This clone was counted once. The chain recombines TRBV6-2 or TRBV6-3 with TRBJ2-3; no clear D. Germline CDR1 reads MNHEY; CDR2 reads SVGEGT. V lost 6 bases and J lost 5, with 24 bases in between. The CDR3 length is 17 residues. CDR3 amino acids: CASSRFRPPTLVDTQYF. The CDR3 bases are TGTGCCAGCAGCCGATTTAGACCACCCACGTTAGTAGATACGCAGTATTTT.

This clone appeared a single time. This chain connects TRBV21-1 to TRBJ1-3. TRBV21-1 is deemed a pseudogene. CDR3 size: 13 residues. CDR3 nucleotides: TGTGCCAGTCCGGCTCTCTCTGGAAACACCATATATTTT. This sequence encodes CASPALSGNTIYF.